This T cell receptor beta chain was obtained from a study of cytomegalovirus exposure and HLA in healthy donors (dated by TCRdb to the late 2010s). With regard to the full study: An earlier analysis of more than 550 of the donors reported under 300 Gb of sequence data and 117 million unique TCR beta sequences obtained from about 200 million T cells. An early release that covered 640 HLA-typed donors contained approximately 300 gigabases of sequencing data and around 80 million unique TCR sequences. Among the roughly 400 genotyped donors, 81% belonged to the genetic ancestry cluster associated with self-reported Caucasian donors. The study aimed to test whether signatures of past pathogen exposure could be identified by cataloging public T cell receptors. The study profiled the T cell repertoires of 500 to 800 subjects by immunosequencing and related them to cytomegalovirus serostatus. A separate validation cohort of more than 100 different subjects was used in addition to the roughly 640-subject first cohort. The study combined high-throughput TCR immunosequencing, statistical association of individual TCRs with disease status, and machine learning to predict cytomegalovirus infection status. A later analysis re-examined previously published TCR beta repertoires from more than 600 donors and added high-resolution HLA genotyping to investigate patterns of TCR occurrence. In the later analysis, no new phenotypic data were used to find candidate immune exposures; instead, reliance was placed on TCR beta sequences and their occurrence across donors. To decide whether each TCR beta V gene segment behaved as functional or pseudogenic, an earlier analysis of fewer than 750 of the donors relied on high-throughput TCR beta sequencing. Alongside the repertoire data, information on donor age, sex, ethnicity and CMV serostatus was compiled. Genome-wide SNP genotypes for about 65% of the roughly 670 donors were used in a later genetic analysis, which treated that subset as a discovery cohort. Every repertoire in the discovery cohort had been generated on one and the same sequencing platform. HLA typing included class I and class II loci at four-digit resolution. Typing coverage varied by locus: roughly 629-630 donors for A, B, C, DRB1 and DQB1; more than 500 for DQA1; about 600 for DPA1; approximately 450 for DPB1. Because of strong linkage in the cohort, roughly five DR-DQ haplotypes were treated as single units for association and clustering. On average, roughly 240,000 unique TCR beta nucleotide sequences were sequenced per donor among 398 genotyped donors of the cohort, with roughly 19% of those sequences being non-productive. Overall study results and their limits: A further reported finding was that TCR beta sequences accurately predicted the HLA-A and HLA-B alleles for most subjects in the first cohort. This cohort had only TCR beta chains sequenced, and the lack of alpha or paired-chain data limited which features could be detected. A later analysis associated 16,951 TCR beta sequences with specific HLA alleles at a false discovery rate of 0.05. In an earlier analysis of 500 to 650 of the donors, most TCR beta V segments appeared in productive rearrangements about 87% or about 30% of the time, broadly matching IMGT annotations. The classifier was reported to diagnose cytomegalovirus status with high specificity and sensitivity in both the original cohort and the validation cohort. According to a later analysis, parvovirus B19, influenza, CMV and Epstein-Barr virus appeared linked to several top co-occurrence clusters. Most CMV-associated TCR beta chains appeared to be HLA-restricted in a later analysis, and the HLA associations seemed to be driven largely by CMV exposure. Three of the identified cytomegalovirus-associated TCR beta chains were confirmed in vitro to be specific for cytomegalovirus antigens. Strong co-occurrence of HLA alleles, especially DR and DQ, made assigning TCR associations to individual alleles difficult. A later analysis found that HLA-associated TCR beta chains were more clonally expanded and had lower generation probabilities than equally common non-associated chains. Because the 87-base-pair reads could not distinguish some IMGT-functional V segments, including TRBV6-2 and TRBV6-3, those segments were excluded. Correlated functional status among segregating V segments might be attributable to linkage disequilibrium, but an unknown experimental factor could not be ruled out. Sequencing depth was assumed to be roughly uniform across donors in the presence/absence analyses, though that assumption may not hold. In the study, 150 to 200 TCR beta chains were listed as associated with cytomegalovirus. A later genetic analysis reported fewer N-insertions in productive TCRs among donors in an Asian-associated ancestry cluster than the roughly 620-donor mean. Because HLA typing was missing for some donors at each locus, association tests included only the typed subset. The authors suggested that the approach could potentially be generalized to other disease states and immunological phenotypes. Immune exposure information for the cohort was limited to CMV serostatus. An association between a missense DCLRE1C variant and V-gene and J-gene trimming of TCR beta chains was found in a later genetic analysis and replicated in an independent cohort. Across donors, most TCR sequences were observed very rarely, whereas some public TCRs were present in many individuals. The earlier analysis of fewer than 750 of the donors excluded some 16 rarely observed V segments, including chromosome 9 orphons, because counts were too low. A later analysis found that TCR association rates varied across HLA loci, with DRB1 alleles showing the most associated TCRs and HLA-C alleles the fewest. A cluster of highly shared sequence variants was judged likely to be a technical artifact of the sequencing pipeline.

The cohort comprised hundreds of healthy bone marrow donors. At the time of sampling, all cohort members were nominally healthy, though unrecorded immune exposures were likely present. The donor was CMV seropositive and was included in the group of around 300 seropositive cohort members. Each donor provided a peripheral blood sample, and peripheral blood mononuclear cells were used for TCR beta sequencing. The Qiagen DNeasy Blood Extraction Kit was used to extract genomic DNA from the blood cell samples. Library generation was performed with the immunoSEQ multiplex PCR assay. A mixture of 60 forward primers for TCR Vbeta segments and 13 reverse primers for TCR Jbeta segments was used in the multiplex PCR. The CDR3 region of rearranged TCR beta genes was amplified from genomic DNA by a multiplex PCR assay. The Illumina HiSeq System was used to sequence the amplified TCR beta libraries as 87-base-pair reads. As for how the authors treated the data: A later analysis tallied roughly 78 million unique TCR beta chains across the approximately 670 repertoires, and approximately 11 million of those chains were shared by two or more donors. A nearest-neighbor algorithm error-corrected the raw reads and collapsed the reads into unique sequences, merging closely related sequences to remove PCR and sequencing errors. To assign V, D and J gene segments, CDR3 sequences were aligned to IMGT reference sequences. For a sequence to be retained, at least a six-nucleotide match to both a V gene segment and a J gene segment was required. A rearrangement counted as productive if the CDR3 had no stop codons and remained in frame with V and J, and every other rearrangement counted as non-productive. CDR3 was defined by IMGT convention, running from the second conserved V-encoded cysteine to the conserved J-encoded phenylalanine. In an earlier analysis of around 640 of the donors, sequences lacking an unambiguous match to a single V gene segment were excluded. In an earlier analysis of a few hundred of the donors, V segments were called functional above 56.7% productive rearrangements and were called segregating when the between-donor standard deviation exceeded 5%. To diagnose cytomegalovirus status from the catalog of TCR beta chain sequences, a statistical classification framework was built. A later analysis assigned V and J genes by comparing TCR nucleotide sequences with IMGT/GENE-DB human TR gene sequences. A later analysis assigned CDR3 sequences and most-parsimonious VDJ recombination scenarios with the TCRdist pipeline. A later analysis defined each TCR beta chain by its CDR3 amino acid sequence plus V-gene family, and excluded reads lacking a unique V-gene family. A later analysis removed over 500 highly shared, low-generation-probability nucleotide sequences to deal with suspected cross-contamination and a sequencing artifact. In a later analysis, a clonal expansion index was calculated for each public chain from normalized within-repertoire ranks of inferred template counts. Generation probabilities in a later analysis came from a VDJ recombination model fitted to out-of-frame rearrangements, and those results were checked against IGoR. In a later analysis, hypergeometric tests were used to score TCR-TCR, TCR-HLA and TCR-CMV co-occurrence, with a repertoire-size bias correction applied to TCR pairs. A later analysis estimated false discovery rates by permuting HLA or CMV assignments 20 times. In a later analysis, co-occurring TCRs were grouped using DBSCAN, with TCRdist sequence similarity added in when clustering inside HLA-allele-positive subsets. Repertoires with fewer than 30,000 or more than 120,000 public chains were left out of co-occurrence clustering, as were four to six repertoires with anomalous nucleotide sharing. Entries here come from immuneACCESS through TCRdb and include only in-frame sequences with V and J called. Some clones fail to appear in such tables; in the studies checked, an unresolved V gene covers under half of the shortfall, and the cause of the remainder is unknown. The V and J calls and clone size are taken from that table; D and trimming were inferred from the DNA. A total of some 120,000 clones appear in this sample, roughly 80% of them only once. 20% to 25% of the sample belongs to the ten largest clones.

CDR1 and CDR2 were assigned from the germline V gene as WSHSY and SAAADI. The CDR3 starts with the cysteine, ends with the phenylalanine, and has 15 residues. The entry retains the CDR3 DNA only, 45 bases that are in frame from base 1. Trimmed from V: 3 bases; trimmed from J: 4 bases; junction bases lacking a gene match: 3. This clone has just a few counts. Its specific antigen is unknown. Base qualities were left out, and no much larger clone turns up one base away. The sequenced material came from PBMCs. The chain is made from TRBV10-2 and TRBJ2-3; TRBD2 lines up with 11 middle nucleotides. The clonotype originates from a man aged 25-45 years in good health and CMV-seropositive. DNA sequence: TGCGCCAGCAGTGACCTAGCGGGAGGCCCAGATACGCAGTATTTT. The encoded protein is CASSDLAGGPDTQYF.